The rows below give T cell receptor beta chains drawn from one sample of a study of T cells in Graves' hyperthyroidism and ophthalmopathy. TCRdb recomputed calls from the multiplex PCR reads with MiXCR, one row per CDR3 protein. In the table there are around 400,000 distinct CDR3 sequences, over 12% of which are singletons. What was sequenced was blood. The receptors here all came from a woman aged 55-75 years with Graves' ophthalmopathy. The CDR3 runs from the conserved cysteine through the conserved F or W. D genes are given only for firm matches. A clone size is listed for some rows: how often the clone was seen (once, few, many), or a class if it is expanded.

TRBJ1-1	many	TRBD1	12	TRBV3-1	CASSRGGTDAFF	TGTGCCAGCAGCCGGGGGGGGACAGATGCTTTCTTT
TRBJ1-1	many	.	12	TRBV18	CASSPLGAEAFF	TGTGCCAGCTCACCCCTGGGGGCTGAAGCTTTCTTT
TRBJ1-2	few	.	13	TRBV20-1	CSALFRDGYGYTF	TGCAGTGCTTTGTTCCGGGACGGCTATGGCTACACCTTC
TRBJ2-4	many	.	14	TRBV3-1	CASSPRGYGNIQYF	TGTGCCAGCAGCCCAAGGGGGTACGGAAACATTCAGTACTTC
TRBJ2-2	few	.	13	TRBV5-6	CASSLRSPGELFF	TGTGCCAGCAGCTTGAGGAGCCCGGGGGAGCTGTTTTTT
TRBJ2-7	few	TRBD2	16	TRBV4-1	CASSQDQSREGYEQYF	TGCGCCAGCAGCCAAGATCAATCGCGGGAGGGCTACGAGCAGTACTTC
TRBJ2-7	many	TRBD1	13	TRBV20-1	CSASGDRYYEQYF	TGCAGTGCTAGTGGGGACAGGTACTACGAGCAGTACTTC
TRBJ2-3	many	.	12	TRBV5-1	CASSLLADTQYF	TGCGCCAGCAGCTTGTTGGCAGATACGCAGTATTTT
TRBJ2-3	few	.	13	TRBV20-1	CSASPDSSDTQYF	TGCAGTGCTAGTCCCGACAGCTCAGATACGCAGTATTTT
TRBJ2-7	many	.	14	TRBV20-1	CSAFPEGRSYEQYF	TGCAGTGCTTTTCCAGAGGGGCGGTCCTACGAGCAGTACTTC
TRBJ2-5	many	.	15	TRBV11-3	CASSLSGTQQETQYF	TGTGCCAGCAGCTTATCGGGGACGCAGCAAGAGACCCAGTACTTC
TRBJ2-4	.	.	16	TRBV5-6	CASSPRTGAGGDIQYF	TGTGCCAGCAGCCCAAGGACAGGCGCGGGGGGAGACATTCAGTACTTC
TRBJ2-1	many	TRBD2	15	TRBV7-2	CASSLSAGVLNEQFF	TGTGCCAGCAGCTTATCTGCGGGAGTCTTAAATGAGCAGTTCTTC
TRBJ2-1	many	.	16	TRBV7-9	CASSLSVVPPYNEQFF	TGTGCCAGCAGCTTAAGCGTTGTCCCGCCTTACAATGAGCAGTTCTTC
TRBJ2-7	many	TRBD2	14	TRBV5-1	CASSEGTTNYEQYF	TGCGCCAGCAGCGAAGGGACTACCAACTACGAGCAGTACTTC
TRBJ1-2	many	.	14	TRBV28	CASSLGGAGYGYTF	TGTGCCAGCAGTTTGGGGGGGGCGGGCTATGGCTACACCTTC
TRBJ2-1	.	.	12	TRBV19	CASSGTSMEQFF	TGTGCCAGTAGCGGGACTTCTATGGAGCAGTTCTTC
TRBJ2-3	many	TRBD2	13	TRBV3-1	CASRTSGTDTQYF	TGTGCCAGCCGGACTAGCGGGACAGATACGCAGTATTTT
TRBJ2-1	.	TRBD1	15	TRBV5-4	CASSSDRVAYNEQFF	TGTGCCAGCAGCTCGGACAGGGTGGCCTACAATGAGCAGTTCTTC
TRBJ1-1	.	.	14	TRBV20-1	CSAPLPGNWAEAFF	TGCAGTGCCCCTCTCCCAGGGAATTGGGCTGAAGCTTTCTTT
TRBJ2-5	few	.	14	TRBV5-4	CASSLQAKKETQYF	TGTGCCAGCAGCTTGCAGGCGAAGAAAGAGACCCAGTACTTC
TRBJ1-5	.	TRBD1	16	TRBV6-1	CASSPLKQGALQPQHF	TGTGCCAGCAGCCCCTTGAAACAGGGGGCCCTTCAGCCCCAGCATTTT
TRBJ2-3	.	TRBD2	17	TRBV19	CASSIGGAAGRTDTQYF	TGTGCCAGTAGTATAGGAGGGGCAGCGGGGCGCACAGATACGCAGTATTTT
TRBJ2-7	many	.	12	TRBV28	CASKEGKGEQYF	TGTGCCAGCAAGGAGGGAAAGGGCGAGCAGTACTTC
TRBJ1-5	many	.	15	TRBV6-1	CASSEARRSDQPQHF	TGTGCCAGCAGTGAAGCGCGGCGGTCAGATCAGCCCCAGCATTTT
TRBJ1-2	few	.	13	TRBV6-1	CASSSSTNYGYTF	TGTGCCAGCAGTTCGAGTACTAACTATGGCTACACCTTC
TRBJ2-7	many	TRBD2	15	TRBV3-1	CASSQAGTSEYEQYF	TGTGCCAGCAGCCAAGCCGGGACTAGCGAATACGAGCAGTACTTC
TRBJ2-5	.	.	17	TRBV18	CASSPARGELGQETQYF	TGTGCCAGCTCACCAGCGAGGGGTGAACTGGGCCAAGAGACCCAGTACTTC
TRBJ1-3	.	.	18	TRBV7-3	CASSLTVFEPLRGNTIYF	TGTGCCAGCAGCTTAACCGTTTTCGAGCCCCTTAGGGGAAACACCATATATTTT
TRBJ2-1	many	TRBD2	13	TRBV12-3/TRBV12-4	CASKLAGENEQFF	TGTGCCAGCAAACTAGCGGGAGAAAATGAGCAGTTCTTC
TRBJ2-7	few	.	15	TRBV7-2	CASSLGAIPSYEQYF	TGTGCCAGCAGCTTAGGAGCTATACCTTCCTACGAGCAGTACTTC
TRBJ2-2	many	.	15	TRBV7-9	CASSLLQGNTGELFF	TGTGCCAGCAGCTTACTACAGGGGAACACCGGGGAGCTGTTTTTT
TRBJ2-5	many	.	15	TRBV28	CASSPGTGVQETQYF	TGTGCCAGCAGTCCCGGGACGGGGGTACAAGAGACCCAGTACTTC
TRBJ2-7	few	.	11	TRBV20-1	CSASGDYEQYF	TGCAGTGCTAGCGGCGACTACGAGCAGTACTTC
TRBJ2-5	many	.	17	TRBV7-2	CASSLGLPGLGRVTQYF	TGTGCCAGCAGCTTAGGCCTACCGGGACTTGGGCGGGTGACCCAGTACTTC
TRBJ2-7	many	TRBD2	15	TRBV7-8	CASRREVANSYEQYF	TGTGCCAGCAGACGGGAGGTAGCGAATTCCTACGAGCAGTACTTC
TRBJ2-7	few	.	15	TRBV28	CASRGGLADSYEQYF	TGTGCCAGCCGAGGCGGGCTAGCTGATTCCTACGAGCAGTACTTC
TRBJ1-6	few	TRBD1	18	TRBV20-1	CSALPGQGERSYNSPLHF	TGCAGTGCCCTCCCGGGACAGGGGGAAAGGTCCTATAATTCACCCCTCCACTTT
TRBJ1-5	few	.	15	TRBV27	CASSLSRTGNQPQHF	TGTGCCAGCAGTTTATCGCGGACAGGCAATCAGCCCCAGCATTTT
TRBJ2-1	many	TRBD2	16	TRBV2	CASSEAGWGGDNEQFF	TGTGCCAGCAGTGAAGCGGGTTGGGGAGGGGACAATGAGCAGTTCTTC
TRBJ2-7	few	.	13	TRBV12-3/TRBV12-4	CASSLTRSYEQYF	TGTGCCAGCAGTTTGACTAGATCCTACGAGCAGTACTTC
TRBJ2-7	many	.	14	TRBV12-3/TRBV12-4	CASRAQQDSYEQYF	TGTGCCAGCAGGGCCCAGCAGGACTCCTACGAGCAGTACTTC
TRBJ1-2	.	.	12	TRBV20-1	CSASRAGGGYTF	TGCAGTGCTAGTCGGGCGGGGGGTGGCTACACCTTC
TRBJ2-1	few	TRBD2	16	TRBV24-1	CATSDLSGTSKNEQFF	TGTGCCACCAGTGATCTTAGCGGGACTTCTAAAAATGAGCAGTTCTTC
TRBJ2-5	few	.	14	TRBV13	CASSRRRAGETQYF	TGTGCCAGCAGCCGTCGCAGGGCTGGGGAGACCCAGTACTTC
TRBJ2-5	many	.	16	TRBV11-2	CASSLDSLGERETQYF	TGTGCCAGCAGCTTAGACTCCCTGGGAGAGAGGGAGACCCAGTACTTC
TRBJ2-1	few	TRBD2	15	TRBV11-3	CASSQREGPYNEQFF	TGTGCCAGCAGCCAACGGGAGGGCCCTTACAATGAGCAGTTCTTC
TRBJ2-2	.	.	14	TRBV9	CASSVETGTGELFF	TGTGCCAGCAGCGTAGAAACAGGAACCGGGGAGCTGTTTTTT
TRBJ2-2	.	.	14	TRBV11-1	CASSPVGNTGELFF	TGTGCCAGCAGCCCGGTTGGTAACACCGGGGAGCTGTTTTTT
TRBJ1-5	many	.	14	TRBV28	CASSSPGAIQPQHF	TGTGCCAGCAGCAGCCCTGGGGCGATTCAGCCCCAGCATTTT